This T cell receptor beta chain was profiled in a study of sequential checkpoint blockade in melanoma. Study in general: Randomization was 1:1 between first-line nivolumab→ipilimumab and ipilimumab→nivolumab.

This CDR3 is 14 amino acids long. CDR1 is SGHVS, CDR2 FNYEAQ, per germline. Trimming took 5 bases from V and 5 from J, leaving 13 bases between them. This clone was seen a few times. Specified treatment: randomized to nivolumab then ipilimumab (arm A) or the reverse (arm B). The data were produced by immunoSEQ multiplex PCR, yet TCRdb's version contains in-frame clones alone and is incomplete. Counted here are approximately 9,300 clones, roughly 73% occurring once; the ten biggest clones make up over 11%. The starting material was CD8+ T cells sorted from blood (inferred from file names), obtained from a patient given nivolumab and ipilimumab in sequence. This TCR was sampled from a human donor with melanoma. V and J are TRBV7-6 and TRBJ1-5, with D tentatively TRBD1 (5 bases). Here the CDR3 reads CASSPTVGDQPQHF. The CDR3 bases are TGTGCCAGCAGCCCTACCGTAGGGGATCAGCCCCAGCATTTT.